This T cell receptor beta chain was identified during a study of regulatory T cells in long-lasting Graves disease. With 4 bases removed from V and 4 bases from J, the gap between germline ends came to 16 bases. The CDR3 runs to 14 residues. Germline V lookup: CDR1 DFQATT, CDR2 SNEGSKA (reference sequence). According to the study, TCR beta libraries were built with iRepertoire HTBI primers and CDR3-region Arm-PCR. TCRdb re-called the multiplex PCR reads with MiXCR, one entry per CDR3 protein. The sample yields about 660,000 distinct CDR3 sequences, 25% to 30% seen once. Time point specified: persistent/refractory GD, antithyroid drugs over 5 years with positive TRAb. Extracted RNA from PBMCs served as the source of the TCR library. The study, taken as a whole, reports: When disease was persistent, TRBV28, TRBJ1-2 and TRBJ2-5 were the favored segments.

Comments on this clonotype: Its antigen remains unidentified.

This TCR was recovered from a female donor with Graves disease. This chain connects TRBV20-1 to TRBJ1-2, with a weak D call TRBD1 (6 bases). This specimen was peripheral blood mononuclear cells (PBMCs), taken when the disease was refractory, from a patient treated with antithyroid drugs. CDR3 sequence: CSATTGMASYGYTF. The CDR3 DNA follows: TGCAGTGCTACTACAGGGATGGCGAGCTATGGCTACACCTTC.